The rows below give T cell receptor beta chains drawn from one sample of a study of early T cells in non-severe SARS-CoV-2 infection. TCRdb re-analysed the 5' RACE reads in MiXCR, keeping a single row per CDR3 protein. This table has 85,000 to 100,000 distinct CDR3 sequences, 8% to 13% appearing once. Sequenced sample: whole blood. Receptors originate from an adult who was a healthcare worker with PCR-confirmed SARS-CoV-2 infection or an uninfected control (not recorded which). Both conserved end residues are part of each CDR3. Each record gives: J gene, D gene, V gene, clone size, CDR3 protein, CDR3 DNA. A D gene is named only where the DNA matches it firmly. Size values are once, few and many counts, or a class for expanded clones, and some rows have none.

j_gene: TRBJ1-1; d_gene: .; v_gene: TRBV27; abundance: many; CDR3aa: CASSPRRALLTEAFF; CDR3nt: TGTGCCAGCAGCCCGCGGAGGGCCTTGCTTACTGAAGCTTTCTTT
j_gene: TRBJ2-2; d_gene: .; v_gene: TRBV30; abundance: .; CDR3aa: CAWTVVKNTGELFF; CDR3nt: TGTGCCTGGACGGTTGTTAAGAACACCGGGGAGCTGTTTTTT
j_gene: TRBJ2-1; d_gene: TRBD2; v_gene: TRBV20-1; abundance: many; CDR3aa: CSAAPYTSGIYNEQFF; CDR3nt: TGCAGTGCTGCTCCTTATACTAGCGGGATATACAATGAGCAGTTCTTC
j_gene: TRBJ1-2; d_gene: TRBD1; v_gene: TRBV7-9; abundance: many; CDR3aa: CASSLPGQGHYGYTF; CDR3nt: TGTGCCAGCAGTTTACCGGGACAGGGACACTATGGCTACACCTTC
j_gene: TRBJ1-5; d_gene: TRBD1; v_gene: TRBV12-3/TRBV12-4; abundance: .; CDR3aa: CASSSQTGRNQPQHF; CDR3nt: TGTGCCAGCAGTTCCCAGACAGGGAGAAATCAGCCCCAGCATTTT
j_gene: TRBJ1-6; d_gene: TRBD1; v_gene: TRBV5-1; abundance: many; CDR3aa: CASSLVGQGNSPLHF; CDR3nt: TGCGCCAGCAGCTTGGTCGGACAGGGCAATTCACCCCTCCACTTT
j_gene: TRBJ1-2; d_gene: .; v_gene: TRBV6-1; abundance: .; CDR3aa: CASSDSLYGYTF; CDR3nt: TGTGCCAGCAGTGACAGCCTCTATGGCTACACCTTC
j_gene: TRBJ2-5; d_gene: .; v_gene: TRBV9; abundance: .; CDR3aa: CASSARDKQETQYF; CDR3nt: TGTGCCAGCAGCGCCCGGGACAAACAAGAGACCCAGTACTTC
j_gene: TRBJ2-5; d_gene: TRBD1; v_gene: TRBV5-1; abundance: .; CDR3aa: CASSLARQGRETQYF; CDR3nt: TGCGCCAGCAGCTTGGCCCGACAGGGGAGAGAGACCCAGTACTTC
j_gene: TRBJ2-2; d_gene: .; v_gene: TRBV5-1; abundance: few; CDR3aa: CASSFVQGNTGELFF; CDR3nt: TGCGCCAGCAGCTTCGTGCAGGGGAACACCGGGGAGCTGTTTTTT
j_gene: TRBJ2-2; d_gene: TRBD2; v_gene: TRBV9; abundance: few; CDR3aa: CASSTRLAENTGELFF; CDR3nt: TGTGCCAGCAGCACGAGACTAGCGGAGAACACCGGGGAGCTGTTTTTT